The clone carrying this T cell receptor beta chain was seen repeatedly, ten times or more. Its specificity is not known. In a library made to pick up alpha chains, this beta chain is a stray read with a size that means little. TCRdb re-analysed the 5' RACE reads in MiXCR, keeping a single row per CDR3 protein. The sample lists about 7,000 distinct CDR3 sequences, roughly 14% seen once, with about 8.1% in the top ten. The time point here: sample taken at primary tumor resection. The cohort: roughly 72 early-stage, untreated non-small cell lung cancer patients. V shed 4 bases, J shed 1 base, and the junction held 7 bases outside the gene matches. CDR3 length: 15 amino acids. Germline CDR1 reads SGHNT; CDR2 reads YYREEE (reference sequence). This entry is derived from a study of spatial heterogeneity in lung cancer. Study-wide results and limits: Counts of expanded intratumoral alpha and beta TCRs tracked tumor mutation counts.

The sequenced sample was lung tumor tissue, obtained at surgery. This TCR derives from a male donor with early-stage non-small cell lung cancer. The chain carries TRBV5-4 and TRBJ1-1; TRBD1 agrees at 7 bases. CDR3 in DNA: TGTGCCAGCAGCCCTCCTACAGGGGAGAACACTGAAGCTTTCTTT. Protein: CASSPPTGENTEAFF.